The 5 T cell receptor beta chains below all came from one sample that was sequenced in a study of Ad26.COV2.S vaccination and SARS-CoV-2 variants. Only in-frame clones appear in the TCRdb table, and some are missing; sequencing was by immunoSEQ multiplex PCR. The sample yields over 350,000 clones, approximately 86% seen once. Treatment given: 19 received Ad26.COV2.S at low or high dose, single or two shots; roughly five received placebo; per-sample allocation not given. Sampling happened 63 days after the first vaccine or placebo injection. The source material was peripheral blood, sampled in a trial of Ad26.COV2.S vaccine versus placebo. These TCRs come from a person between 18 and 60 years old who received the Ad26.COV2.S COVID-19 vaccine or a placebo.

The chain links TRBV7-9 to TRBJ1-1; maybe TRBD1 (5 bases). The CDR3 length is 14 residues. Germline lookup yields CDR1 SEHNR and CDR2 FQNEAQ (reference sequence). V lost 4 bases and J lost 5, with 14 bases in between. CDR3 in DNA: TGTGCCAGCAGCTGGGGCGGTGGGGGAACTGAAGCTTTCTTT. As protein: CASSWGGGGTEAFF.

J is TRBJ2-5 and V is TRBV7-2; TRBD1 is a possible D gene (5 bases). This CDR3 comprises 13 residues. V dropped 1 base and J dropped 5 bases, with 8 bases sitting between them. The V gene's germline CDR1 is SGHTA and CDR2 FQGNSA. As DNA, the CDR3 is TGTGCCAGCAGCTTAGACAGGTCGGAGACCCAGTACTTC. This codes for CASSLDRSETQYF.

The chain carries TRBV18 and TRBJ1-1; D call uncertain. The CDR3 runs to 13 residues. V was cut by 5 bases and J by 0 bases, with 7 bases left in between. Per germline, CDR1 KGHSH and CDR2 LQKENI. As DNA, the CDR3 is TGTGCCAGCTCAGACGTTATGAACACTGAAGCTTTCTTT. Translating gives CASSDVMNTEAFF.

This clone has a single count. The chain uses TRBV5-6 and TRBJ1-4, with D possibly TRBD1 on 5 matching bases. This CDR3 has 16 amino acids. The germline V gene has CDR1 SGHDT and CDR2 YYEEEE. V dropped 2 bases and J dropped 14 bases, with 25 bases sitting between them. As DNA, the CDR3 is TGTGCCAGCAGCTTTCCCGGGGGTCGAGAATTGGGAAATCTGTTTTTT. As protein: CASSFPGGRELGNLFF. Combining the CDR3 with reference TRBV5-6 and TRBJ1-4 gives the whole variable domain DAGVTQSPTHLIKTRGQQVTLRCSPKSGHDTVSWYQQALGQGPQFIFQYYEEEERQRGNFPDRFSGHQFPNYSSELNVNALLLGDSALYLCASSFPGGRELGNLFFGSGTQLSVL.

About this clone itself: A junction boundary mismatches the germline segment, possibly from a read error. The chain carries TRBV6-5 and TRBJ1-4; TRBD1 matches 11 bases. The CDR3 has 13 residues. CDR1 is MNHEY and CDR2 is SVGAGI in the germline V gene. The CDR3 protein is CASSPRRGQGAIF. The CDR3 DNA sequence: TGTGCCAGCAGTCCCAGGCGTGGACAGGGGGCGATTTTT.